This T cell receptor (beta chain) came from a study of early T cells in non-severe SARS-CoV-2 infection. Looking at the study overall: With bulk RNA from unsorted whole blood as input, sequencing yielded unpaired chains.

The study, taken as a whole, reports: Anti-spike CD8 responses were favored by VDJdb matching, which missed private and CD4 specificities.

The library protocol tagged individual cDNA molecules with unique molecular identifiers. Each CDR3 protein is one row after TCRdb ran MiXCR on the 5' RACE reads. The data show 20,000 to 25,000 distinct CDR3 sequences, approximately 4.4% seen once. Germline CDR1 and CDR2: DFQATT and SNEGSKA (reference sequence). This CDR3 spans 14 amino acids. V lost 6 bases to trimming and J lost 6 bases, with 17 bases between them. By its share, this clonotype is medium-sized (0.01 to 0.1%). Its antigen is not known. The chain combines TRBV20-1 with TRBJ2-2, with D tentatively TRBD1 or TRBD2 (6 bases each). The TCR was taken from an adult who was a healthcare worker with PCR-confirmed SARS-CoV-2 infection or an uninfected control (not recorded which). The sequenced sample was whole blood. The CDR3 region is CSAVRGRSAGELFF. As DNA, the CDR3 is TGCAGTGCGGTTAGGGGGAGGTCAGCCGGGGAGCTGTTTTTT.